This T cell receptor (beta chain) comes out of a study of T-cell reconstitution after alpha-beta-depleted transplantation in children. Findings of the study overall: Counts and diversity of T cells one year after transplant came mostly from newly produced T cells.

About this clonotype itself: Its antigen is unidentified.

TCRbeta library preparation incorporated unique molecular identifiers. TCRdb ran MiXCR on the PCR reads and lists one entry per CDR3 protein. The sample includes approximately 500,000 distinct CDR3 sequences, about 11% of them seen just once. The germline gives CDR1 LNHDA, CDR2 SQIVND (reference sequence). Between the trimmed V and J ends, which lost 8 bases and 0 bases, there was a span of 11 bases. The CDR3 covers 13 residues. This specimen consisted of PBMCs, obtained before TCRalphabeta/CD19-depleted stem cell transplant. This chain uses TRBV19 with TRBJ2-7; possible D gene TRBD1, 6 bases. The receptor's source is a child under 10 years old with inherited bone marrow failure, due to receive a stem cell transplant. The CDR3 sequence is CASQGSGSYEQYF. CDR3 DNA sequence: TGTGCCAGTCAGGGGTCGGGCTCCTACGAGCAGTACTTC.